This is a list of T cell receptor beta chains from one sample in a study of blood T cell repertoires in COVID-19. TCRdb's table, derived via immunoSEQ multiplex PCR, lists solely in-frame clones and lacks some. This table has 80,000 to 130,000 clones, approximately 83% appearing once. The sequenced sample consisted of PBMCs or T cells enriched from blood (not recorded which). These receptors were obtained from a woman aged 45-65 years who had recovered from COVID-19. The conserved cysteine and the conserved F or W are not part of the CDR3 here. A D gene is named only where the DNA matches it firmly.

>TRBJ2-5|TRBV5-1|13|NA
ASSPVAWGQETQY
>TRBJ2-7|TRBV6-5|14|TRBD1
ASSYSDRVRSYEQY
>TRBJ2-7|TRBV2|12|NA
ASTSTGSSYEQY
>TRBJ1-1|TRBV5-1|13|NA
ASSLEGGANTEAF
>TRBJ2-5|TRBV5-8|13|TRBD2
ASSLQRGGRETQY
>TRBJ1-1|TRBV7-9|10|NA
ASSLLWGVAF
>TRBJ1-2|TRBV28|11|NA
ASSPRTVYGYT
>TRBJ2-7|TRBV5-1|14|NA
ASSLGGGGASYEQY
>TRBJ1-1|TRBV7-8|12|NA
ASSLSTGSTEAF
>TRBJ1-6|TRBV4-2|14|TRBD1
ASSLTFGTENSPLH